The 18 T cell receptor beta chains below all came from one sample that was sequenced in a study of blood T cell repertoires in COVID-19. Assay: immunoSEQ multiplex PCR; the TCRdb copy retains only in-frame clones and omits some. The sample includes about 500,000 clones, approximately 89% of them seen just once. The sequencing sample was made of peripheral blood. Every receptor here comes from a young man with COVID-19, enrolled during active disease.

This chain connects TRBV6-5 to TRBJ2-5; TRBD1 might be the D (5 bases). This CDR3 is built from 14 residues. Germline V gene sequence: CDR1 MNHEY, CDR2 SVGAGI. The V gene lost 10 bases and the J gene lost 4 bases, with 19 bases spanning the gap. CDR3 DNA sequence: TGTGCCACCTTAGCTACGTCAGGGCCAGAGACCCAGTACTTC. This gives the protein CATLATSGPETQYF.

The CDR3 reads CSVGYGGYNEQFF. In DNA form, the CDR3 reads TGCAGCGTTGGGTACGGGGGTTACAATGAGCAGTTCTTC. The chain employs TRBV29-1 and TRBJ2-1, with TRBD2 as a possible D gene (6 bases). This CDR3 has 13 residues. Trimming took off 4 bases at V and 4 bases at J, with 11 bases between the two ends. In germline, CDR1 is SQVTM, CDR2 ANQGSEA.

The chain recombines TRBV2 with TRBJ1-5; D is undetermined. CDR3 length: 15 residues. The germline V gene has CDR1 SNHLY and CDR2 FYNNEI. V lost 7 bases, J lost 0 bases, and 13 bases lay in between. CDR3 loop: CASTRGVDSNQPQHF. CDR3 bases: TGTGCCAGCACCCGGGGAGTGGATAGCAATCAGCCCCAGCATTTT.

CDR3 coding DNA: TGTGCCAGCAGCCTTACTACCTCTAGCACAGATACGCAGTATTTT. Residues: CASSLTTSSTDTQYF. This chain links TRBV9 with TRBJ2-3; the D is unclear. From germline, CDR1 is SGDLS and CDR2 YYNGEE. The CDR3 has 15 amino acids. Trimming took off 4 bases at V and 0 bases at J, with 12 bases between the two ends.

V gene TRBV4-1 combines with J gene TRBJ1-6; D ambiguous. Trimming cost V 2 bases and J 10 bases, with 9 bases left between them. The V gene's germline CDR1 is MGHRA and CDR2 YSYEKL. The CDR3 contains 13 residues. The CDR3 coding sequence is TGCGCCAGCAGCCAAACCTTGGGCTCACCCCTCCACTTT. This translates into CASSQTLGSPLHF.

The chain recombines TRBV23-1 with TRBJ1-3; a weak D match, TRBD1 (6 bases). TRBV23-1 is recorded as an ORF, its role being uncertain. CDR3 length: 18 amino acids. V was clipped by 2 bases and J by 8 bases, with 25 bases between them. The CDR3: CASSQTDRQDKNRDTIYF. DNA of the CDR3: TGCGCCAGCAGTCAAACGGATAGACAGGATAAGAACCGGGACACCATATATTTT.

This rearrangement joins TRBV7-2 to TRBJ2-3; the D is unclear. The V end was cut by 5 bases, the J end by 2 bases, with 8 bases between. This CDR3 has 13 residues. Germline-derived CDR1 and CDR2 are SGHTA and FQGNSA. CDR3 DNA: TGTGCCAGCAGCCCTGAGGCCACAGATACGCAGTATTTT. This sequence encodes CASSPEATDTQYF. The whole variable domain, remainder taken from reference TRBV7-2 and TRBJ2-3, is GAGVSQSPSNKVTEKGKDVELRCDPISGHTALYWYRQSLGQGLEFLIYFQGNSAPDKSGLPSDRFSAERTGGSVSTLTIQRTQQEDSAVYLCASSPEATDTQYFGPGTRLTVL.

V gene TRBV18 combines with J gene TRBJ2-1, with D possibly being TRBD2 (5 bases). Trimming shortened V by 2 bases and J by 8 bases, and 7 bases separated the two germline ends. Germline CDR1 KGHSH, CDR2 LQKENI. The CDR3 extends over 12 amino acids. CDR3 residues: CASSPTRDEQFF. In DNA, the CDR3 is TGTGCCAGCTCACCAACTAGGGATGAGCAGTTCTTC.

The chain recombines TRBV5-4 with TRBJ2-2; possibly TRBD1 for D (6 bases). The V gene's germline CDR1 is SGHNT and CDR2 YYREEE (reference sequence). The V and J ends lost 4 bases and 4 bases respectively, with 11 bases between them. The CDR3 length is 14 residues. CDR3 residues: CASSTGQPTGELFF. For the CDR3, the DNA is TGTGCCAGCAGCACCGGACAGCCCACCGGGGAGCTGTTTTTT.

The CDR3 bases are TGTGCCAGCAGCTTACCGGGTTGGGGCGGTTCAAGTAATGAAAAACTGTTTTTT. Protein: CASSLPGWGGSSNEKLFF. V usage is TRBV7-8 and J usage is TRBJ1-4; D might be TRBD1 (5 bases). The CDR3 loop spans 18 amino acids. Germline V gene lookup returns CDR1 SGHVS and CDR2 FQNEAQ. V lost 2 bases to trimming and J lost 4 bases, with 20 bases between them. Full variable domain (missing parts from reference TRBV7-8 and TRBJ1-4): GAGVSQSPRYKVAKRGQDVALRCDPISGHVSLFWYQQALGQGPEFLTYFQNEAQLDKSGLPSDRFFAERPEGSVSTLKIQRTQQEDSAVYLCASSLPGWGGSSNEKLFFGSGTQLSVL.

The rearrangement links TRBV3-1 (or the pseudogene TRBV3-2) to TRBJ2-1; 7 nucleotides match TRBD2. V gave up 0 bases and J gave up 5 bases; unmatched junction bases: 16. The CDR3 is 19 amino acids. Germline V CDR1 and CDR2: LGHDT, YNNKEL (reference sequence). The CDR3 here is CASSQEYMVGRAYDNEQFF. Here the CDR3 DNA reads TGTGCCAGCAGCCAAGAGTATATGGTTGGGAGGGCCTATGACAATGAGCAGTTCTTC.

The CDR3, as DNA: TGCGCCAGCAGTGAGTGGGGACAGGGGTTTTCACCCCTCCACTTT. Amino acids: CASSEWGQGFSPLHF. This chain connects TRBV10-2 to TRBJ1-6; TRBD1 aligns across 10 bases. Trimming took 1 base from V and 9 from J; bases not matched to a gene: 3. CDR3 size: 15 residues. Looked up from germline, CDR1 is WSHSY and CDR2 is SAAADI.

The CDR3 bases are TGTGCCACCACCGCGTCTAGCGGGACCGAAGAGACCCAGTACTTC. Translated, it gives CATTASSGTEETQYF. This chain connects TRBV24-1 to TRBJ2-5; TRBD2 aligns across 9 bases. The germline CDR1 and CDR2 sequences are KGHDR and SFDVKD. The CDR3 length is 15 residues. V shed 8 bases, J shed 3 bases, and the junction held 9 bases outside the gene matches.

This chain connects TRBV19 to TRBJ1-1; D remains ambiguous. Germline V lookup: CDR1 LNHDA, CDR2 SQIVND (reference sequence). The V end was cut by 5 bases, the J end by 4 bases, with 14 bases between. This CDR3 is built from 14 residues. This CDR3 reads CASSLREVSTEAFF. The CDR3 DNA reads TGTGCCAGTAGTCTGAGGGAAGTGAGCACTGAAGCTTTCTTT.

CDR3: CAINVQGPGNTIYF. The CDR3 DNA sequence: TGTGCCATCAATGTACAGGGACCTGGAAACACCATATATTTT. The chain has TRBV10-3 and TRBJ1-3, with D maybe TRBD1 (6 bases). Germline loops: CDR1 ENHRY, CDR2 SYGVKD. Between the trimmed V and J ends, which lost 7 bases and 2 bases, there was a span of 12 bases. The CDR3 sequence is 14 residues long.

This chain's CDR3 is CSTRQGAGTEAFF. CDR3 sequence (DNA): TGCAGCACGAGACAGGGGGCGGGAACTGAAGCTTTCTTT. This chain links TRBV29-1 with TRBJ1-1; 10 bases line up with TRBD1. Germline assignment: CDR1 SQVTM and CDR2 ANQGSEA. The CDR3 totals 13 residues. V shed 8 bases and J 5 bases; nucleotides not matched to a gene: 8.

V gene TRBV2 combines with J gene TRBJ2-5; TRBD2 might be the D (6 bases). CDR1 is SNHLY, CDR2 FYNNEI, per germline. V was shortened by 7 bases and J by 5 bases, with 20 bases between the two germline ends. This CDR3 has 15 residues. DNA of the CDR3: TGTGCCAGCACAGGCCGGTCCCCTCGGGAGGAGACCCAGTACTTC. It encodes CASTGRSPREETQYF.

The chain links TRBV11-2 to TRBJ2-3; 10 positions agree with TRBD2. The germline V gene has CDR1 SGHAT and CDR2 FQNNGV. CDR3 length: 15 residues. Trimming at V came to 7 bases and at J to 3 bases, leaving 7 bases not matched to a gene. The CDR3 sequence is CASTPGLAWTDTQYF. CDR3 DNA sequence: TGTGCCAGCACCCCGGGACTAGCGTGGACAGATACGCAGTATTTT.